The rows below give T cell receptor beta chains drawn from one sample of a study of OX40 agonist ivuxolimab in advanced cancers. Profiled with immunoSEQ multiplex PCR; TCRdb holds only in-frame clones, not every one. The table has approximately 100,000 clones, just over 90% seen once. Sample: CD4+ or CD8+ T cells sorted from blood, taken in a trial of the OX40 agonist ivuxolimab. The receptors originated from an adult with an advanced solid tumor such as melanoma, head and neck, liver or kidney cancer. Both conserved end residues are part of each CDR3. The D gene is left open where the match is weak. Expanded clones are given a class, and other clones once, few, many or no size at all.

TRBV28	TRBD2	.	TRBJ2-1	TGTGCCAGCAGTTTCCACCCCCGGACTAGCGGGACCGATGAGCAGTTCTTC	CASSFHPRTSGTDEQFF
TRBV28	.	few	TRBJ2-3	TGTGCCAGCGGGCGAGGAGACACAGATACGCAGTATTTT	CASGRGDTDTQYF
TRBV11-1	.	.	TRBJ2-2	TGTGCCAGCAGCTCCTTCAGGGGGAACACCGGGGAGCTGTTTTTT	CASSSFRGNTGELFF
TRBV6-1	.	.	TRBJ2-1	TGTGCCAGCAGTGAAGCGGGGATCTACAATGAGCAGTTCTTC	CASSEAGIYNEQFF
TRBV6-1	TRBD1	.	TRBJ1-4	TGTGCCAGCAGTGTGACAGGGGCTTCTAATGAAAAACTGTTTTTT	CASSVTGASNEKLFF
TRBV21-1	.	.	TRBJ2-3	TGTGCCAGCAGCAAAATCACTAGCGGGAGGGCCGAGTCCGCAGATACGCAGTATTTT	CASSKITSGRAESADTQYF
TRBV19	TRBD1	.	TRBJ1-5	TGTGCCAGTACCCCGACAGGGTCGAGTCAGCCCCAGCATTTT	CASTPTGSSQPQHF
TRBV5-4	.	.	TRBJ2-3	TGTGCCAGCAGGAGAGGGGATACGCAGTATTTT	CASRRGDTQYF
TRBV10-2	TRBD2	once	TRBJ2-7	TGCGCCAGCCACGAGTCGAGACTAGCGGGAAAAGCGGAGGAGCAGTACTTC	CASHESRLAGKAEEQYF
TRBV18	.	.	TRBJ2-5	TGTGCCAGCTCATCTCGACAGCTCCAGGGAGAGACCCAGTACTTC	CASSSRQLQGETQYF
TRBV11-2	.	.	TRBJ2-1	TGTGCCAGCATGGGTCAGGGGAGAGTGCATGAGCAGTTCTTC	CASMGQGRVHEQFF
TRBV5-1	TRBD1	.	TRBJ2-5	TGCGCCAGCACCCCGGGAGGGACAGGGGTAGAGACCCAGTACTTC	CASTPGGTGVETQYF
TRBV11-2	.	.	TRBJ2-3	TGTGCCAGCAGCTTACAGCGGTTCACAGATACGCAGTATTTT	CASSLQRFTDTQYF
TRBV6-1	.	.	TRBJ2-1	TGTGCCACCAGAGACTATTTAGGGGACAATGAGCAGTTCTTC	CATRDYLGDNEQFF
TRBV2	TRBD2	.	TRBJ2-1	TGTGCCAGTGGGACCCCGGGACTATACAATGAGCAGTTCTTC	CASGTPGLYNEQFF
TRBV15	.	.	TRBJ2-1	TGTGCCACCGGGTACTCGACCACAAAATACAATGAGCAGTTCTTC	CATGYSTTKYNEQFF
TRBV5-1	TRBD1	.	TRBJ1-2	TGCGCCAGCAGCGACCGGGACAGGGCTAACTATGGCTACACCTTC	CASSDRDRANYGYTF
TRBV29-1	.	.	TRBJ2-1	TGCAGCGTGGCGACAGGACCCGGGAATGAGCAGTTCTTC	CSVATGPGNEQFF
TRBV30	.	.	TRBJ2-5	TGTGCCTGGAGTGGCTTAGGCAACCCAGGAGAGACCCAGTACTTC	CAWSGLGNPGETQYF
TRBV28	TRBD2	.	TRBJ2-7	TGTGCCAGCAGTTTTAGCGGGGCCACCTACGAGCAGTACTTC	CASSFSGATYEQYF
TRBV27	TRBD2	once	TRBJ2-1	TGTGCCAGCAGTTTGTCACTAGCGGGACTCTCCTACAATGAGCAGTTCTTC	CASSLSLAGLSYNEQFF
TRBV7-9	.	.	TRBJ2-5	TGTGCCAGCAGCCCGGGGACGCCACGGGAGACCCAGTACTTC	CASSPGTPRETQYF
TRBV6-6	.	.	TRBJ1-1	TGTGCCAGCAGTCTACCCACGGAGAACACTGAAGCTTTCTTT	CASSLPTENTEAFF
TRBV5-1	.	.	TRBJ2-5	TGCGCCAGCAGCTTGGTGGGTCAGTTGGAGCAGTACTTC	CASSLVGQLEQYF
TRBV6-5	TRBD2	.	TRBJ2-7	TGTGCCAGCAGTCACGGGGTAGCGGGGGGCTACGAGCAGTACTTC	CASSHGVAGGYEQYF